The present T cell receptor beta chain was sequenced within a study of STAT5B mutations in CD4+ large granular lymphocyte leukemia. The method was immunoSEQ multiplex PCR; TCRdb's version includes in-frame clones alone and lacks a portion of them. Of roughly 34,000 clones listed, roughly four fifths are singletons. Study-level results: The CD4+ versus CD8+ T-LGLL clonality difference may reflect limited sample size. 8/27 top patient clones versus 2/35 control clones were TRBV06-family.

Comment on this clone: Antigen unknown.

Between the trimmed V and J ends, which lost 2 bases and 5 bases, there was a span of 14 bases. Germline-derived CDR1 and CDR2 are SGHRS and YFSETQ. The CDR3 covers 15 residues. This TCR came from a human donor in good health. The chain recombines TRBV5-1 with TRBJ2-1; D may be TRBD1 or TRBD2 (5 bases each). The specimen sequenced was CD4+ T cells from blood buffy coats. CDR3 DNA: TGCGCCAGCAGCTTATACAAGGGGAGTAACAATGAGCAGTTCTTC. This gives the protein CASSLYKGSNNEQFF.